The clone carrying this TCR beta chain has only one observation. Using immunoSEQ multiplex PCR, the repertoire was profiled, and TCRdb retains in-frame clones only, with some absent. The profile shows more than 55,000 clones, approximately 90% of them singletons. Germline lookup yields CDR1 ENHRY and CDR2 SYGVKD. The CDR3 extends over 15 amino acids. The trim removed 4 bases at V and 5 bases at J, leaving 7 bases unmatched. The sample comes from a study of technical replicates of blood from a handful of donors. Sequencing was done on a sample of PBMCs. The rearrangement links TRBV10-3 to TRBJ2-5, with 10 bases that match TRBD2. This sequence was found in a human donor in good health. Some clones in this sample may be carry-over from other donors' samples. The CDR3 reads CAISGVGTSVETQYF. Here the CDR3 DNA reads TGTGCCATCAGTGGGGTAGGGACTAGCGTGGAGACCCAGTACTTC.